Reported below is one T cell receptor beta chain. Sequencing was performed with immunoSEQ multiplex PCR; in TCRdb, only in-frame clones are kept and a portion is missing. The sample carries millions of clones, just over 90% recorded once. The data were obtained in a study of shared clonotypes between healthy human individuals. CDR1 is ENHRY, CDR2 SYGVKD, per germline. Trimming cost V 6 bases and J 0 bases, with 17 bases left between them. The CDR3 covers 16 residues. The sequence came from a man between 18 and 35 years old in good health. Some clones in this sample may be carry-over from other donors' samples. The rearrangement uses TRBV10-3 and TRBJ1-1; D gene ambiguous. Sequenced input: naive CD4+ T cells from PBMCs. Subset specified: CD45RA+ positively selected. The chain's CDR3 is CAISASGTGVNTEAFF. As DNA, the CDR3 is TGTGCCATCAGCGCCTCGGGCACTGGGGTGAACACTGAAGCTTTCTTT.